This TCR beta chain stems from a study of T cells in Graves' hyperthyroidism and ophthalmopathy. What was amplified from RNA transcripts were TCR beta CDR3 regions. Initially, a first-round RT-PCR of the TCR CDR3 employed the HTBI primer set. TCRdb passed the multiplex PCR reads through MiXCR, listing each CDR3 protein once. Of 250,000 to 300,000 distinct CDR3 sequences listed, roughly 15% were seen once; the top ten hold roughly 8.2%. This clonotype showed up just a few times. Researchers defined stable Graves' hyperthyroidism as no ophthalmopathy progression within 18 months. V shed 4 bases, J shed 4 bases, and the junction held 6 bases outside the gene matches. CDR3 length equals 15 residues. In germline, CDR1 is SGHRS, CDR2 YFSETQ.

This chain uses TRBV5-1 with TRBJ2-5; 11 bases agree with TRBD1. What was sequenced was blood. The receptor was derived from a woman aged 35 to 49 with Graves' hyperthyroidism. The CDR3 nucleotides are TGCGCCAGCAGCCCCGGGGGGACAGGGGGAGAGACCCAGTACTTC. As protein: CASSPGGTGGETQYF.